This entry lists 10 T cell receptor beta chains sequenced from one sample in a study of shared clonotypes between healthy human individuals. Profiled with immunoSEQ multiplex PCR; TCRdb holds only in-frame clones, not every one. Of 630,000 or so clones listed, roughly 98% are singletons. Naive CD8 cells were CD45RO-negative, positively selected for CCR7, excluding terminally differentiated effector memory CD45RA+ cells. Sequencing was carried out using naive CD8+ T cells sorted from blood. These receptors originate from a man aged 25-45 years in good health.

The V gene is TRBV7-9, the J gene TRBJ1-1; D perhaps matches TRBD1 (6 bases). Germline CDR1 and CDR2: SEHNR and FQNEAQ (reference sequence). The CDR3 totals 17 residues. Deletions cut 4 bases from V and 2 bases from J, with 20 bases between. The CDR3 sequence: CASSSPPGAGRNTEAFF. CDR3 nucleotides: TGTGCCAGCAGCTCACCCCCGGGGGCGGGGCGAAACACTGAAGCTTTCTTT.

In DNA, the CDR3 is TGTGCCAGCAGCCGAGATGACTACGAGCAGTACTTC. Translated: CASSRDDYEQYF. The rearrangement joins TRBV5-6 to TRBJ2-7, with D hard to call. The CDR3 totals 12 residues. Germline CDR1 and CDR2: SGHDT and YYEEEE. V was shortened by 4 bases and J by 3 bases, with 8 bases between the two germline ends.

The chain recombines TRBV10-2 with TRBJ2-1; the match to TRBD2 covers 7 bases. Germline V lookup: CDR1 WSHSY, CDR2 SAAADI. The CDR3 totals 15 residues. V shed 6 bases, J shed 0 bases, and the junction held 5 bases outside the gene matches. CDR3 bases: TGCGCCAGCAGCGAGCGGGGTCCCTCCTACAATGAGCAGTTCTTC. Amino acids: CASSERGPSYNEQFF.

The rearrangement uses TRBV7-9 and TRBJ2-5, with a weak D call TRBD1 (6 bases). CDR3 length: 14 amino acids. Trimming removed 2 bases from V and 7 bases from J, with 14 bases in between. The germline V gene has CDR1 SEHNR and CDR2 FQNEAQ (reference sequence). For the CDR3, the DNA is TGTGCCAGCAGCTTATTAGGGACACGGGTGACCCAGTACTTC. Protein product: CASSLLGTRVTQYF.

The genes are TRBV5-5 and TRBJ2-1; 9 bases match TRBD1. The length of the CDR3 is 16 residues. Unmatched junction bases numbered 8, after V lost 3 bases and J lost 4 bases. Germline V gene lookup returns CDR1 SGHKS and CDR2 YYEKEE (reference sequence). The chain's CDR3 is CASSYRRDRDYNEQFF. DNA for the CDR3: TGTGCCAGCAGCTACCGCCGGGACAGGGATTACAATGAGCAGTTCTTC.

This chain connects TRBV10-2 to TRBJ2-7, with 8 bases that match TRBD1. V dropped 5 bases and J dropped 4; count of bases not matched to a gene: 13. Germline-derived CDR1 and CDR2 are WSHSY and SAAADI. The CDR3 length is 16 residues. The CDR3 nucleotides read TGCGCCAGCAGTACAGGGACAGGTAGGGGCGGATACGAGCAGTACTTC. It is translated as CASSTGTGRGGYEQYF.

The rearrangement links TRBV4-3 to TRBJ1-1; no definite D call. CDR1 is LGHNA, CDR2 YSLEER, per germline. The CDR3 sequence is 15 residues long. Trimming cost V 1 base and J 6 bases, with 15 bases left between them. The CDR3 region is CASSQGSLVGAEAFF. CDR3 nucleotides: TGCGCCAGCAGCCAAGGGAGCCTGGTAGGAGCTGAAGCTTTCTTT.

V gene TRBV7-2 combines with J gene TRBJ2-1; D may be TRBD1 or TRBD2 (5 bases each). The CDR3 extends over 12 amino acids. The germline V and J ends were trimmed by 5 bases and 9 bases, with 11 bases remaining between them. Germline V lookup: CDR1 SGHTA, CDR2 FQGNSA. The CDR3 nucleotides read TGTGCCAGCAGCCTCTACGGGGCTGAGCAGTTCTTC. This sequence encodes CASSLYGAEQFF.

This sequence joins TRBV5-5 and TRBJ1-2; no clear D. The V and J ends lost 0 bases and 4 bases respectively, with 4 bases between them. The length of the CDR3 is 12 residues. The germline CDR1 and CDR2 sequences are SGHKS and YYEKEE (reference sequence). The CDR3 DNA reads as TGTGCCAGCAGCTTGGCGACCTATGGCTACACCTTC. This sequence encodes CASSLATYGYTF. Complete variable domain (other parts from reference TRBV5-5 and TRBJ1-2): DAGVTQSPTHLIKTRGQQVTLRCSPISGHKSVSWYQQVLGQGPQFIFQYYEKEERGRGNFPDRFSARQFPNYSSELNVNALLLGDSALYLCASSLATYGYTFGSGTRLTVV.

This chain links TRBV9 with TRBJ2-7; a weak D match, TRBD2 (6 bases). Germline-derived CDR1 and CDR2 are SGDLS and YYNGEE. This CDR3 is built from 15 residues. V lost 0 bases to trimming and J lost 0 bases, with 10 bases between them. CDR3 nucleotide sequence: TGTGCCAGCAGCGTAGATGGGGGGAACTCCTACGAGCAGTACTTC. Translated, it gives CASSVDGGNSYEQYF.